A selection of T cell receptor beta chains follows, all from one sample in a study of tumor-infiltrating lymphocytes in primary liver carcinoma. TCRdb reprocessed the multiplex PCR reads via MiXCR and lists one record per CDR3 protein. This sample has about 310,000 distinct CDR3 sequences, with 58% found just once. Sequencing was done on a sample of peripheral blood. The receptors were gathered from a woman in her twenties or thirties with primary liver carcinoma and hepatitis B virus infection. CDR3s include the opening cysteine and the closing phenylalanine or tryptophan. The order of the fields is D gene, V gene, J gene, clone size, CDR3 DNA, CDR3 protein. A D gene is named only where the DNA matches it firmly. Not every row has a clone size; where given, it reads once, few, many or a size class.

D: -
V: TRBV6-6
J: TRBJ1-1
size: -
DNA: TGTGCCAGCAGTCACCTGGGCTACGCTAACACTGAAGCTTTCTTT
CDR3: CASSHLGYANTEAFF

D: TRBD2
V: TRBV11-3
J: TRBJ2-1
size: -
DNA: TGTGCCAGCAGCCCGGGACTAGCGGGAGGAGTAGGCAATGAGCAGGTCTTC
CDR3: CASSPGLAGGVGNEQVF

D: -
V: TRBV6-5
J: TRBJ1-6
size: -
DNA: TGTGCCAGCAGTTACTCGACTCCGACGGCCCTTGGTGCAGTCCACTTT
CDR3: CASSYSTPTALGAVHF

D: TRBD1
V: TRBV14
J: TRBJ1-3
size: -
DNA: TGTGCCAGCAGCCGAGACAGGGGGCCAAGCTCTGGAAACACCATATATTTT
CDR3: CASSRDRGPSSGNTIYF

D: -
V: TRBV5-8
J: TRBJ2-2
size: -
DNA: TGTGCCAGCAGCTTATTCACGAACACCGGGGAGCTGCTTTTT
CDR3: CASSLFTNTGELLF

D: -
V: TRBV6-1
J: TRBJ1-5
size: -
DNA: TGTGCCAGCAGTGATGCAGAAATTCAGCCCCAGCATTTT
CDR3: CASSDAEIQPQHF

D: TRBD2
V: TRBV7-9
J: TRBJ2-2
size: -
DNA: TGTGCCAGCAGCTTGGTACTAGCGGGAGGGCCTAACACCGGGGAGCTGTTTTTT
CDR3: CASSLVLAGGPNTGELFF

D: TRBD2
V: TRBV10-3
J: TRBJ2-1
size: few
DNA: TGTGCCATCAGCGACTCTAGCGGGATCTACAATGAGCAGTTCTTC
CDR3: CAISDSSGIYNEQFF

D: -
V: TRBV7-9
J: TRBJ2-7
size: -
DNA: TGTGCCAGCAGCTTGGAGTGCGAGCAGTACTTC
CDR3: CASSLECEQYF

D: -
V: TRBV10-3
J: TRBJ1-6
size: -
DNA: TGTGCCGCAAACCGGGCCGAGGGTTCACCCCTCCACTTT
CDR3: CAANRAEGSPLHF

D: -
V: TRBV29-1
J: TRBJ1-2
size: -
DNA: TGCAGCGTTTCGGGCAGGTCATATAGCTACACCTTT
CDR3: CSVSGRSYSYTF

D: TRBD1
V: TRBV12-3/TRBV12-4
J: TRBJ2-1
size: -
DNA: TGTGCCAGCAGTTTATGGCAGGGGGCTTACAATGAGCAGTTCTTC
CDR3: CASSLWQGAYNEQFF

D: TRBD2
V: TRBV7-8
J: TRBJ2-7
size: -
DNA: TGTGCCAGCAGCTTACAAGCGGGAGGGAACGAGCAGTACTTC
CDR3: CASSLQAGGNEQYF

D: -
V: TRBV29-1
J: TRBJ2-1
size: many
DNA: TGCAGCGTTCCTAGACCGAAGGATGAGCAGTTCTTC
CDR3: CSVPRPKDEQFF

D: -
V: TRBV4-3
J: TRBJ1-1
size: once
DNA: TGCGCCGGCAGCCAAGTGAGGGATGCGAACACTGAAGCTTTCTTT
CDR3: CAGSQVRDANTEAFF

D: -
V: TRBV4-1
J: TRBJ1-2
size: -
DNA: TGCGCCAGCAGCCAAGATTTATTAATCACCTATTGCTACACCTTC
CDR3: CASSQDLLITYCYTF

D: -
V: TRBV11-2
J: TRBJ2-5
size: -
DNA: TGTGTCAGCAGTCAGGGTTCCGGAGAGACCCAGTACTTC
CDR3: CVSSQGSGETQYF

D: -
V: TRBV4-2
J: TRBJ2-1
size: -
DNA: TGTGCCGGCAGCCAGCTGTCATGGGGGCTCGGTGAGCAGTTCTTC
CDR3: CAGSQLSWGLGEQFF

D: -
V: TRBV11-2
J: TRBJ2-7
size: -
DNA: TGCGCCAGCAACCGGACAGCGGTACACGAGCAGTACTTC
CDR3: CASNRTAVHEQYF

D: -
V: TRBV5-4
J: TRBJ2-3
size: once
DNA: TGTGCCAGCAGCTTACTAGCAGATACGCAGTATTTT
CDR3: CASSLLADTQYF

D: -
V: TRBV28
J: TRBJ1-5
size: -
DNA: TGTGCCAGCACCCTCCAGGGCGCAAAACGAAATCAGCCCCAGCATTTT
CDR3: CASTLQGAKRNQPQHF

D: -
V: TRBV11-2
J: TRBJ2-1
size: -
DNA: TGTGCCAGCAGCCCCGGACCGCCTCCCGGGAGCAATGAGCAGCTCTTC
CDR3: CASSPGPPPGSNEQLF

D: -
V: TRBV6-1
J: TRBJ1-2
size: few
DNA: TGTGCCTGCAGTGCTTGGGGGAGCGGTGGCTACACCTTT
CDR3: CACSAWGSGGYTF

D: -
V: TRBV6-6
J: TRBJ1-4
size: -
DNA: TGTGCCACCAGTAAACTCCGGGGAGCGTCGGGTGAAAAACTGTTTTTT
CDR3: CATSKLRGASGEKLFF

D: TRBD2
V: TRBV6-2/TRBV6-3
J: TRBJ2-1
size: many
DNA: TGTGCCAGCAGTTTCTCTAGCGGGAGGGCCATTGAGCAGTTCTTC
CDR3: CASSFSSGRAIEQFF

D: TRBD1
V: TRBV11-1
J: TRBJ2-1
size: -
DNA: TGTACCAGCAGCTTATTGGTCGGACAGGGTATCAGTGAGCAGTTCTTC
CDR3: CTSSLLVGQGISEQFF

D: -
V: TRBV11-2
J: TRBJ1-6
size: -
DNA: TGTGCCAGCACCCCCTTAGACAGGAGGAATTCACCCTTCCACTTT
CDR3: CASTPLDRRNSPFHF

D: TRBD2
V: TRBV4-3
J: TRBJ2-3
size: many
DNA: TGCGCCAGCAGCCAAGATGCGACTAGCGGGAGCGCAGATACGCAGTATTTT
CDR3: CASSQDATSGSADTQYF

D: -
V: TRBV4-3
J: TRBJ1-4
size: -
DNA: TGCGCCAGCAGCCATTCCGGGACCAAACTGTCTTTT
CDR3: CASSHSGTKLSF

D: -
V: TRBV4-3
J: TRBJ2-1
size: -
DNA: TGCGCCAGGAGCCAAGATGCGGGAAGCTCCTGCAATAAGCAGTTCTTC
CDR3: CARSQDAGSSCNKQFF

D: -
V: TRBV14
J: TRBJ2-5
size: few
DNA: TGTGCCAGCAGCTTAGGGACTTGGGCTGGCCAAGAGACCCAGTACTTC
CDR3: CASSLGTWAGQETQYF

D: -
V: TRBV12-3/TRBV12-4
J: TRBJ1-1
size: few
DNA: TGTGCCAGCAGTTTTAGGAGGTGGGAGGCTTTCTTT
CDR3: CASSFRRWEAFF

D: -
V: TRBV12-3/TRBV12-4
J: TRBJ2-2
size: many
DNA: TGTGCCAGCAGCAAACGCCCAGGGTTTACCGGGGAGCTGTTTTTT
CDR3: CASSKRPGFTGELFF

D: TRBD1
V: TRBV4-1
J: TRBJ2-5
size: once
DNA: TGCACCAGCAGCCAAGAAGGCTTCTGCAGGGGGCAAGAGACCCAGTACTTC
CDR3: CTSSQEGFCRGQETQYF

D: -
V: TRBV7-8
J: TRBJ2-3
size: few
DNA: TGTGCCAGCAGCGGCTTAGCGGCAGGAGGAGCGGATACGCAGTATTTT
CDR3: CASSGLAAGGADTQYF

D: TRBD2
V: TRBV11-1
J: TRBJ2-1
size: -
DNA: TGTGTCAGTAGCTTAGGAGGACTAGCGGGATCCTACAATGAGCAGTTCTTC
CDR3: CVSSLGGLAGSYNEQFF

D: TRBD1
V: TRBV6-5
J: TRBJ1-1
size: few
DNA: TGTGCCAGCAGACAGGACAGGGTGAACACTGAAGCTTCCTTT
CDR3: CASRQDRVNTEASF

D: TRBD1
V: TRBV7-9
J: TRBJ1-4
size: -
DNA: TGTGCCAGCAGCTTGCAGGGGGCTGTTAATGAAAAACTGTTTTTT
CDR3: CASSLQGAVNEKLFF

D: -
V: TRBV12-3/TRBV12-4
J: TRBJ1-2
size: many
DNA: TGTGCCAGCAGAACGACCCTGGGCTACACCTTC
CDR3: CASRTTLGYTF

D: TRBD1
V: TRBV7-8
J: TRBJ2-1
size: -
DNA: TGTGCCAGCAGCTTAATCCGGACAGGGGGCTCCAATGAGCAGTTCTTC
CDR3: CASSLIRTGGSNEQFF